The clone carrying this TCR beta chain was seen only a few times. Other DNA sequences in the sample encode the same CDR3. V lost 1 base to trimming and J lost 5 bases, with 9 bases between them. This CDR3 region has 13 residues. The germline gives CDR1 SGHNT, CDR2 YYREEE (reference sequence). The data were produced by immunoSEQ multiplex PCR, yet TCRdb's version contains in-frame clones alone and is incomplete. The table has around 300,000 clones, 75% to 90% seen once. This sample was included in a study of blood T cell repertoires in COVID-19. The clonotype was recovered from a woman in her seventies with COVID-19, enrolled during active disease. V gene TRBV5-4 combines with J gene TRBJ2-5; D might be TRBD2 (5 bases). The sequenced material came from peripheral blood. The CDR3 is CASSLNGEETQYF. The CDR3, as DNA: TGTGCCAGCAGCTTGAATGGGGAGGAGACCCAGTACTTC.